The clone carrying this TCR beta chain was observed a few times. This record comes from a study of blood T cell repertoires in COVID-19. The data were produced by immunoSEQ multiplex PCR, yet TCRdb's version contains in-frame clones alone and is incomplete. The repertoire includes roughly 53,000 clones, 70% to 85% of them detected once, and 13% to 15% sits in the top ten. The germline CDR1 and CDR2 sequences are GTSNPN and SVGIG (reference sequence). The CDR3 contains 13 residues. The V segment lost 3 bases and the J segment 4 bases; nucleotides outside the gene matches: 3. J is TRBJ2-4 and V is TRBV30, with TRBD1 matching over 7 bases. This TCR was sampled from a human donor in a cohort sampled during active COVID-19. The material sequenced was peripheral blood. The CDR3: CAWSGQAKNIQYF. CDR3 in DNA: TGTGCCTGGAGCGGACAGGCGAAAAACATTCAGTACTTC.